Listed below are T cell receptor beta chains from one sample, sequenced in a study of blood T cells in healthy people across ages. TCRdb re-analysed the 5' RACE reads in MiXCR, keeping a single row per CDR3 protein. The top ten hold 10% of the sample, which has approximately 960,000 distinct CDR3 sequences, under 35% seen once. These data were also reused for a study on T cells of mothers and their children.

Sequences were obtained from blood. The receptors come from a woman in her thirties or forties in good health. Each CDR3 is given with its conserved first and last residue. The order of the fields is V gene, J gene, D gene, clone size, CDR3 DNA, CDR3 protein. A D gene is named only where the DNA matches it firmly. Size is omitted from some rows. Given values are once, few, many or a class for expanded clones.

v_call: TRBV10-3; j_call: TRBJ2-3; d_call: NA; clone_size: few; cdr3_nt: TGTGCCGTCGCGCTCGGGAACACATTCACAGGTACGCAGTATTTT; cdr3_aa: CAVALGNTFTGTQYF
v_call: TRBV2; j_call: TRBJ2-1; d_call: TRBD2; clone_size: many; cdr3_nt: TGTGCCAGCAGAGTCCTAGCGGGGGGAAACAATGAGCAGTTCTTC; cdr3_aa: CASRVLAGGNNEQFF
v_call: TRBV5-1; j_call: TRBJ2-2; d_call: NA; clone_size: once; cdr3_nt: TGCGCCAGCAGCTTTCTTACCGGCCAGACGACCGAGGAGCTGTTTTTT; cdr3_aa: CASSFLTGQTTEELFF
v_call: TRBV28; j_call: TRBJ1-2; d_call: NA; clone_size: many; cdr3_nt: TGTGCCAGCAGTTTAGGGAGGGGGTTCGGTGGCTACACCTTC; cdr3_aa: CASSLGRGFGGYTF
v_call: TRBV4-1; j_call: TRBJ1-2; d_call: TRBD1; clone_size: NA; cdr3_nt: TGCGCCAGCAGCCATCAAGGGGCCGGACAGGGGTTGAGCGGCCACACCTTC; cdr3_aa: CASSHQGAGQGLSGHTF
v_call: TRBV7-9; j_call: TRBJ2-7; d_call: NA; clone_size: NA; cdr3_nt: TGTGCCAGCAGCCAGATAGGGGTCGAGCAGTACTTC; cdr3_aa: CASSQIGVEQYF
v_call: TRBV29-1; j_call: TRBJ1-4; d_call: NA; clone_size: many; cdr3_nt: TGCAGCGGACGGACAGAGAATGAAAAACTGTTTTTT; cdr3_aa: CSGRTENEKLFF
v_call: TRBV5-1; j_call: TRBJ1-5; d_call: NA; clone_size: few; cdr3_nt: TGCGCCAGCAGACAGGACAGTCATCAGCCCCAGCATTTT; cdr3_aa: CASRQDSHQPQHF
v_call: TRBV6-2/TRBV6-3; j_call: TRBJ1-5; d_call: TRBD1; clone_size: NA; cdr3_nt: TGTGTCAGCAGACCAATTGACAGGGGCGGCAATCAGCCCCAGCATTTT; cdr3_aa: CVSRPIDRGGNQPQHF
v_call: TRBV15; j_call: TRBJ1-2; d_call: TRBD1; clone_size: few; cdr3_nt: TGTGCCACCACCCCTACCCCCAGGACAGGGGGCTACTACGGCTACACCTTC; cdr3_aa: CATTPTPRTGGYYGYTF
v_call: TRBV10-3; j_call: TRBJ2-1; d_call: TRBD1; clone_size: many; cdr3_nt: TGTGCCATCAGTGAGGCGGACAGGGGGCCCCCTGACAATGAGCAGTTCTTC; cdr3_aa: CAISEADRGPPDNEQFF
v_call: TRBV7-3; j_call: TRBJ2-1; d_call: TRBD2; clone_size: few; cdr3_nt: TGTGCCAGCAGCTTTAGCGGGGGGGTGTACAATGAGCAGTTCTTC; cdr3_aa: CASSFSGGVYNEQFF
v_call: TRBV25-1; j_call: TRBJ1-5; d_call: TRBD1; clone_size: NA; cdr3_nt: TGTGCCAGCAGACCGACAGGGGCCAATCAGCCCCAGCATTTT; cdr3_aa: CASRPTGANQPQHF
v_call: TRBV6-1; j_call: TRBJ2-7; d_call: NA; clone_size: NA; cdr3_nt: TGTGCCAGCAGTGGAGCCCTTGACGGATCCTCCACCTACAATGAGCAGTACTTC; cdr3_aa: CASSGALDGSSTYNEQYF
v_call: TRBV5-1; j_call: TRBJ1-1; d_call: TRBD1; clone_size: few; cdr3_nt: TGCGCCAGCAGATCGGGACAGTTCGCTGAAGCTTTCTTT; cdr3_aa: CASRSGQFAEAFF
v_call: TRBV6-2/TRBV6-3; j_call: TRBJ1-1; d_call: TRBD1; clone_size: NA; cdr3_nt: TGTGCCAGCAGGACGGGGGACAGGGAAGCTTTCTTT; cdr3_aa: CASRTGDREAFF
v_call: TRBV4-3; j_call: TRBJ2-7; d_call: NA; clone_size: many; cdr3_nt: TGCGCCAGCAGCCAAGATCGCGTCAGCTCGGGCGAGCAGTACTTC; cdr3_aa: CASSQDRVSSGEQYF
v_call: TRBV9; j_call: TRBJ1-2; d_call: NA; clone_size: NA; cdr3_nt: TGTGCCAGCAGCGCCGGGGGGGCCTCTGGCTACACCTTC; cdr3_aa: CASSAGGASGYTF
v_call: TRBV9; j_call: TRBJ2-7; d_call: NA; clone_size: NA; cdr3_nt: TGTGCCAGCAGCGCCGGAGGGGAGGCCTCCTACGAGCAGTACTTC; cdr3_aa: CASSAGGEASYEQYF